This T cell receptor beta chain was recovered during a study of OX40 agonist ivuxolimab in advanced cancers. Study at large: While on treatment, patients had intravenous ivuxolimab at 0.01 to 10 mg/kg every 2 weeks.

Regarding the study as a whole: CD8+ T cells were the subset that, on average, had more expanded clones than CD4+. By week 6 at 0.1 to 3.0 mg/kg, blood CD4+ and CD8+ T cells had expanded clonally. Low normalized T-cell clonal expansion was additionally recorded for some nonresponders.

Germline CDR1 and CDR2: MDHEN and SYDVKM. The CDR3 totals 13 residues. V lost 2 bases and J lost 8, with 12 bases in between. In regard to this clone: Antigen: not known.

Profiled with immunoSEQ multiplex PCR; TCRdb holds only in-frame clones, not every one. The table records around 39,000 clones, roughly 81% of them present only once. Specimen: CD4+ or CD8+ T cells sorted from blood, collected in a trial of the OX40 agonist ivuxolimab. This TCR was sampled from an adult with an advanced solid tumor such as melanoma, head and neck, liver or kidney cancer. V gene TRBV28 combines with J gene TRBJ1-2; D gene ambiguous. CDR3 protein: CASSLHSKGGYTF. Here the CDR3 DNA reads TGTGCCAGCAGTTTACACTCTAAAGGGGGCTACACCTTC.